The rows below give T cell receptor beta chains drawn from one sample of a study of cytomegalovirus exposure and HLA in healthy donors. Clones were sequenced by immunoSEQ multiplex PCR, and TCRdb holds only the in-frame ones, with some missing. Of under 200,000 clones in the sample, about 59% were seen once. Sequenced sample: PBMCs. The receptor source for this set is a middle-aged man in good health and CMV-seronegative. The CDR3 runs from the conserved cysteine through the conserved F or W. The order of the fields is D gene, V gene, clone size, J gene, CDR3 protein, CDR3 DNA. A D gene is named only where the DNA matches it firmly. The size of a clone is reported for some rows only, either as once, few or many, or as a class for expanded clones.

NA	TRBV6-5	NA	TRBJ2-1	CASSPKLVSHEQFF	TGTGCCAGCAGTCCTAAACTAGTCTCGCATGAGCAGTTCTTC
TRBD2	TRBV9	NA	TRBJ2-7	CASSASGGRAEQYF	TGTGCCAGCAGCGCCTCTGGGGGGAGGGCTGAGCAGTACTTC
NA	TRBV4-3	few	TRBJ2-3	CASSQDLGEGGTDTQYF	TGCGCCAGCAGCCAAGATCTGGGGGAGGGGGGTACAGATACGCAGTATTTT
NA	TRBV7-9	NA	TRBJ2-7	CASSFTGQTYEQYF	TGTGCCAGCAGCTTCACGGGACAAACCTACGAGCAGTACTTC
TRBD1	TRBV19	few	TRBJ1-2	CASSTNPGQGIRMGYTF	TGTGCCAGTAGTACAAATCCGGGACAGGGGATCCGTATGGGCTACACCTTC
NA	TRBV18	NA	TRBJ2-1	CASSPSREQFF	TGTGCCAGCTCACCCTCTAGGGAGCAGTTCTTC
TRBD1	TRBV30	NA	TRBJ1-6	CAWSVRSGTGSVPLHF	TGTGCCTGGAGTGTACGTTCTGGGACAGGGTCGGTACCCCTCCACTTT
TRBD1	TRBV7-9	few	TRBJ1-4	CSSSRDRGHTNEKLFF	TGTTCCAGCAGCAGAGACAGGGGGCACACTAATGAAAAACTGTTTTTT
NA	TRBV5-1	NA	TRBJ2-1	CASSLEGAGEQFF	TGCGCCAGCAGCTTGGAGGGGGCGGGAGAGCAGTTCTTC
TRBD1	TRBV19	few	TRBJ2-7	CASSNKGASSYEQYF	TGTGCCAGTAGTAACAAGGGGGCATCCTCCTACGAGCAGTACTTC
NA	TRBV7-2	NA	TRBJ2-7	CASSFRDSPEQYF	TGTGCCAGCAGCTTCCGGGATTCTCCCGAGCAGTACTTC
TRBD1	TRBV11-3	NA	TRBJ2-3	CASSKGATDTQYF	TGTGCCAGCAGCAAGGGGGCTACAGATACGCAGTATTTT
TRBD1	TRBV5-1	few	TRBJ2-4	CASSWDSQNIQYF	TGCGCCAGCAGCTGGGACAGCCAAAACATTCAGTACTTC
NA	TRBV18	NA	TRBJ2-5	CASSPQREVETQYF	TGTGCCAGCTCACCACAGAGGGAGGTTGAGACCCAGTACTTC
NA	TRBV6-5	NA	TRBJ1-2	CASSYSIAANYGYTF	TGTGCCAGCAGTTACTCGATCGCAGCGAACTATGGCTACACCTTC
NA	TRBV5-6	NA	TRBJ1-5	CASSMGTPSNQPQHF	TGTGCCAGCAGCATGGGGACTCCGAGCAATCAGCCCCAGCATTTT
NA	TRBV10-3	NA	TRBJ2-6	CAISEEVGANVLTF	TGTGCCATCAGTGAAGAGGTTGGGGCCAACGTCCTGACTTTC
NA	TRBV18	NA	TRBJ1-1	CASSSQGNTEAFF	TGTGCCAGCTCGTCTCAGGGCAACACTGAAGCTTTCTTT
NA	TRBV28	few	TRBJ1-5	CASSMRQGGNQPQHF	TGTGCCAGCAGCATGAGGCAGGGCGGCAATCAGCCCCAGCATTTT
NA	TRBV6-4	NA	TRBJ2-3	CASSDSHSFADTQYF	TGTGCCAGCAGTGACTCTCACTCGTTTGCAGATACGCAGTATTTT
TRBD1	TRBV9	NA	TRBJ2-3	CASSVDGTGTDTQYF	TGTGCCAGCAGCGTAGACGGGACAGGGACAGATACGCAGTATTTT
NA	TRBV30	NA	TRBJ2-7	CAWSRSYEQYF	TGTGCCTGGAGTAGGAGCTACGAGCAGTACTTC
TRBD1	TRBV6-5	NA	TRBJ2-7	CASSRDRAGEQYF	TGTGCCAGCAGTAGGGACAGGGCGGGCGAGCAGTACTTC
TRBD1	TRBV18	few	TRBJ1-2	CASSQGRDRGANYGYTF	TGTGCCAGCTCACAGGGCCGGGACAGGGGAGCTAACTATGGCTACACCTTC
NA	TRBV11-2	NA	TRBJ2-7	CASSLVLTDYEQYF	TGTGCCAGCAGCTTAGTTCTTACAGACTACGAGCAGTACTTC
TRBD1	TRBV19	few	TRBJ1-5	CASSIVGTGPNQPQHF	TGTGCCAGTAGTATAGTTGGGACAGGACCCAATCAGCCCCAGCATTTT
TRBD2	TRBV7-9	NA	TRBJ2-1	CASSPTGTWGGEQFF	TGTGCCAGCAGCCCCACCGGGACTTGGGGGGGTGAGCAGTTCTTC
NA	TRBV19	few	TRBJ2-5	CASSPRPAGETQYF	TGTGCCAGTAGTCCCCGCCCCGCAGGAGAGACCCAGTACTTC
NA	TRBV7-9	NA	TRBJ1-4	CASSLSGTQEKLFF	TGTGCCAGCAGCCTTTCCGGGACACAGGAAAAACTGTTTTTT
TRBD2	TRBV6-5	NA	TRBJ2-5	CASSGLAGGPETQYF	TGTGCCAGCAGTGGACTAGCGGGAGGGCCAGAGACCCAGTACTTC
NA	TRBV5-4	NA	TRBJ1-5	CASSPDRHQPQHF	TGTGCCAGCAGCCCTGACAGGCATCAGCCCCAGCATTTT
NA	TRBV6-5	NA	TRBJ1-1	CASSSQGNTEAFF	TGTGCCAGCAGTTCACAGGGTAATACTGAAGCTTTCTTT
TRBD2	TRBV13	NA	TRBJ2-5	CASSATGLAGGLETQYF	TGTGCCAGCAGCGCGACAGGACTAGCGGGGGGCCTAGAGACCCAGTACTTC
TRBD1	TRBV19	NA	TRBJ2-3	CASSGTGGTDTQYF	TGTGCCAGTAGTGGGACAGGGGGCACAGATACGCAGTATTTT
TRBD1	TRBV6-1	few	TRBJ1-2	CASSEGQGANYGYTF	TGTGCCAGCAGTGAAGGGCAGGGGGCGAACTATGGCTACACCTTC
TRBD1	TRBV18	NA	TRBJ1-6	CASSPQRDRTSPLHF	TGTGCCAGCTCACCACAAAGGGACAGGACCTCACCCCTCCACTTT
TRBD2	TRBV7-2	NA	TRBJ2-5	CAGSSGRWETQYF	TGTGCTGGATCTAGCGGGAGATGGGAGACCCAGTACTTC
TRBD1	TRBV6-4	once	TRBJ1-6	CASREDRGRKNSPLHF	TGTGCCAGCAGAGAGGACAGGGGGAGAAAAAATTCACCCCTCCACTTT
TRBD1	TRBV19	NA	TRBJ1-1	CASRAQGWNTEAFF	TGTGCCAGTAGGGCACAGGGGTGGAACACTGAAGCTTTCTTT
NA	TRBV7-2	NA	TRBJ1-2	CASSLGGGYGYTF	TGTGCCAGCAGCTTGGGGGGGGGCTATGGCTACACCTTC
NA	TRBV29-1	NA	TRBJ1-1	CSVAAGNTEAFF	TGCAGCGTTGCTGCAGGGAACACTGAAGCTTTCTTT
NA	TRBV6-5	few	TRBJ1-1	CASRFPGNTEAFF	TGTGCCAGCAGGTTTCCCGGGAACACTGAAGCTTTCTTT